This T cell receptor beta chain was sequenced during a study of HIV-infected patients and healthy controls. At the level of the study: By the second bleed, viral load was undetectable in about 75% of the 16 patients. Overall study results and limits: Only sixteen HIV-infected individuals were processed, a major limit on how widely findings apply.

cDNA was made from around 0.45 ug RNA using alpha and beta constant primers. Each of the alpha and beta chains got its own library through chain-specific third strand synthesis with indices. TCRdb used MiXCR to reprocess the 5' RACE reads, holding one entry per CDR3 protein. The table records 5,700 or so distinct CDR3 sequences, 8.5% to 10% of them present only once. Follow-up blood was drawn about 14 weeks, roughly three months, after antiretroviral therapy began. Whole blood was used without fractionation, so all unsorted peripheral T cells were included. A word on this clonotype: Its cognate antigen is unknown.

The source material was blood, sampled during antiretroviral therapy. The source of this sequence is an adult with HIV infection.

The CDR3: CASSSMTGEQYF. DNA for the CDR3: TGTGCCAGCAGCTCTATGACAGGAGAGCAGTACTTC. V and J are TRBV7-9 and TRBJ2-7; maybe TRBD1 (6 bases). Germline V gives CDR1 SEHNR, CDR2 FQNEAQ (reference sequence). CDR3 size: 12 residues. V was pared by 4 bases and J by 7 bases, with 11 bases between.